The 25 T cell receptor beta chains presented below share a single source sample, sequenced in a study of T-cell memory formation after mild COVID-19. Each CDR3 protein is one row after TCRdb ran MiXCR on the 5' RACE reads. The data contain over 450,000 distinct CDR3 sequences, roughly 22% of them singletons. Sequenced input: PBMCs or a T cell subset sorted from them (not recorded which). The receptor set was obtained from an adult woman who had mild COVID-19 (a few samples of this study predate the infection). Cell type and time point are not known.

The rearrangement uses TRBV9 and TRBJ1-2, with 8 positions matching TRBD1. Losses at the gene ends were 0 bases for V and 6 bases for J; bases not matched to a gene: 10. The CDR3 runs to 16 residues. Germline lookup yields CDR1 SGDLS and CDR2 YYNGEE. CDR3 amino acids: CASSVEGQGALHGYTF. In DNA form, the CDR3 reads TGTGCCAGCAGCGTAGAAGGGCAGGGGGCGCTTCATGGCTACACCTTC.

There are a few counts of this clonotype. J is TRBJ2-7 and V is TRBV20-1; 9 bases map to TRBD2. The CDR3 covers 12 residues. The ends lost 8 bases at V and 5 bases at J; junction bases unmatched: 7. The V gene's germline CDR1 is DFQATT and CDR2 SNEGSKA (reference sequence). CDR3 loop: CSTAGGRNEQYF. The DNA for the CDR3 is TGCAGTACAGCGGGGGGCCGGAACGAGCAGTACTTC.

V and J are TRBV6-5 and TRBJ2-3; 9 nucleotides align to TRBD1. The junction had 11 bases not matched to a gene; V was cut back by 2 bases and J by 2 bases. The V gene's germline CDR1 is MNHEY and CDR2 SVGAGI. The CDR3 is 18 amino acids. The CDR3 protein is CASSYTLTGTGSTDTQYF. The DNA of the CDR3 is TGTGCCAGCAGTTACACATTAACCGGGACAGGGTCCACAGATACGCAGTATTTT.

The chain couples TRBV4-1 to TRBJ2-7, with D possibly being TRBD1 (6 bases). This CDR3 region has 16 residues. The V gene lost 1 base and the J gene lost 0 bases, with 13 bases spanning the gap. Germline V gene sequence: CDR1 MGHRA, CDR2 YSYEKL. CDR3 sequence: CASSQVSRDNSYEQYF. The DNA for the CDR3 is TGCGCCAGCAGCCAAGTGTCCCGGGACAACTCCTACGAGCAGTACTTC.

This clonotype has just a few counts. The chain carries TRBV27 and TRBJ2-5; 8 nucleotides match TRBD1. After removal of 3 bases from V and 4 bases from J, the junction contained 4 bases not matched to a gene. This CDR3 has 14 residues. Germline V CDR1 and CDR2: MNHEY, SMNVEV (reference sequence). The CDR3 DNA reads as TGTGCCAGCAGTTTCGACAGGGGAGGAGAGACCCAGTACTTC. Translated, it gives CASSFDRGGETQYF.

This clonotype was recorded a few times. The J gene is TRBJ1-1, the V gene TRBV7-9, with TRBD1 matching 7 bases. Trimming cost V 4 bases and J 2 bases; bases outside gene matches: 4. CDR3 length: 14 residues. Germline CDR1 and CDR2: SEHNR and FQNEAQ (reference sequence). The CDR3 spells CASSWTGPNTEAFF. In DNA form, the CDR3 reads TGTGCCAGCAGCTGGACAGGCCCAAACACTGAAGCTTTCTTT.

The chain combines TRBV10-3 with TRBJ2-2; 11 bases line up with TRBD2. The CDR3 contains 16 residues. Trimming took 4 bases from V and 6 from J; bases not matched to a gene: 7. The germline V gene encodes CDR1 ENHRY and CDR2 SYGVKD. CDR3 in amino acids: CAISALLAGVSGELFF. The DNA of the CDR3 is TGTGCCATCAGTGCCCTACTAGCGGGAGTATCCGGGGAGCTGTTTTTT.

CDR3 loop: CASSFDSGLADTQYF. The CDR3 coding sequence is TGTGCCAGCAGTTTCGATTCGGGGTTGGCAGATACGCAGTATTTT. The V call is TRBV12-3 or TRBV12-4, the J call TRBJ2-3, with D perhaps TRBD2 (5 bases). V was shortened by 3 bases and J by 4 bases, with 14 bases between the two germline ends. The CDR3 covers 15 residues.

The table lists this clonotype with many counts. Sequence at one end of the junction differs from germline and may be a read error. The chain couples TRBV5-5 to TRBJ2-3; D call uncertain. This CDR3 comprises 15 residues. Germline V lookup: CDR1 SGHKS, CDR2 YYEKEE (reference sequence). The CDR3 region is CASSTRQTRTDIGDF. The CDR3 DNA reads as TGTGCCAGCAGCACCCGGCAGACTCGCACAGATATTGGAGATTTT. Combining the CDR3 with reference TRBV5-5 and TRBJ2-3 gives the whole variable domain DAGVTQSPTHLIKTRGQQVTLRCSPISGHKSVSWYQQVLGQGPQFIFQYYEKEERGRGNFPDRFSARQFPNYSSELNVNALLLGDSALYLCASSTRQTRTDIGDFGPGTRLTVL.

This chain links TRBV12-3 or TRBV12-4 with TRBJ2-7; D is perhaps TRBD1 (6 bases). This CDR3 has 15 amino acids. Trimming cost V 4 bases and J 0 bases, with 13 bases left between them. For the CDR3, the DNA is TGTGCCAGCAGTTGGTCCACAGGGAGCTCCTACGAGCAGTACTTC. This codes for CASSWSTGSSYEQYF.

A few counts support this clonotype. The rearrangement uses TRBV28 and TRBJ2-2, with unresolved D. Trimming shortened V by 8 bases and J by 5 bases, and 12 bases separated the two germline ends. The CDR3 is 13 residues long. Germline V CDR1 and CDR2: MDHEN, SYDVKM. Written as DNA, the CDR3 is TGTGCCAGCGAAAGGGTTTCAACCGGGGAGCTGTTTTTT. This sequence encodes CASERVSTGELFF. Filled out from reference TRBV28 and TRBJ2-2, the complete variable domain reads DVKVTQSSRYLVKRTGEKVFLECVQDMDHENMFWYRQDPGLGLRLIYFSYDVKMKEKGDIPEGYSVSREKKERFSLILESASTNQTSMYLCASERVSTGELFFGEGSRLTVL.

V gene TRBV5-1 combines with J gene TRBJ2-7, with 7 bases identical to TRBD1. Germline values: CDR1 SGHRS, CDR2 YFSETQ. This CDR3 is 14 amino acids long. Trimming at V came to 1 base and at J to 2 bases, leaving 3 bases not matched to a gene. The CDR3 reads CASSLRDRTYEQYF. CDR3 DNA sequence: TGCGCCAGCAGCTTGAGGGACAGAACCTACGAGCAGTACTTC.

This clonotype was counted only a few times. This chain connects TRBV3-1 to TRBJ2-7, with TRBD1 as a possible D gene (6 bases). The CDR3 has 13 amino acids. The V and J ends lost 3 bases and 2 bases respectively, with 8 bases between them. The germline V gene has CDR1 LGHDT and CDR2 YNNKEL (reference sequence). CDR3 loop: CASSHEGAYEQYF. The CDR3 DNA follows: TGTGCCAGCAGCCACGAGGGGGCCTACGAGCAGTACTTC.

This clonotype has a handful of counts. For the CDR3, the DNA is TGTGCCAGCAGTTTTGACAGGGTCCTCTCTGGAAACACCATATATTTT. Translation: CASSFDRVLSGNTIYF. This chain joins TRBV12-3 or TRBV12-4 and TRBJ1-3, with TRBD1 identical over 7 bases. With 3 bases clipped from V and 0 bases from J, the junction kept 5 bases outside the gene matches. The CDR3 length is 16 residues.

This rearrangement joins TRBV7-3 to TRBJ2-5, with a tentative D call TRBD1 (5 bases). The V and J ends lost 5 bases and 4 bases respectively, with 11 bases between them. CDR1 and CDR2 (germline): SGHTA, FQGTGA. The CDR3 extends over 13 amino acids. The CDR3 protein is CASSPRRGETQYF. Here the CDR3 DNA reads TGTGCCAGCAGCCCACGAAGGGGAGAGACCCAGTACTTC.

This clonotype turned up a few times. The chain couples TRBV7-9 to TRBJ2-7; 11 bases agree with TRBD1. Germline CDR1 reads SEHNR; CDR2 reads FQNEAQ (reference sequence). V lost 5 bases to trimming and J lost 5 bases; unmatched junction nucleotides: 8. The CDR3 covers 15 residues. The CDR3 coding sequence is TGTGCCAGCAGCGCAAGGGACAGGGGGTTGGACGAGCAGTACTTC. It yields the protein CASSARDRGLDEQYF.

The rearrangement joins TRBV11-3 to TRBJ2-7; D remains unclear. V lost 4 bases to trimming and J lost 0 bases, with 13 bases between them. This CDR3 region has 15 residues. Per germline, CDR1 SGHNT and CDR2 YENEEA. CDR3 bases: TGTGCCAGCAGCTCCCCTATAGTAGCCTCCTACGAGCAGTACTTC. This translates into CASSSPIVASYEQYF.

This clonotype occurred a few times. The V call is TRBV7-9, the J call TRBJ1-5; tentatively, D is TRBD1 (5 bases). V dropped 6 bases and J dropped 6 bases, with 18 bases sitting between them. The CDR3 covers 15 residues. Germline V lookup: CDR1 SEHNR, CDR2 FQNEAQ (reference sequence). The CDR3 is CASSQEQDQGQPQHF. CDR3 in DNA: TGTGCCAGCAGTCAGGAACAGGATCAGGGTCAGCCCCAGCATTTT.

The chain joins TRBV11-3 to TRBJ2-7, with 7 bases lining up with TRBD1. The junction had 9 bases not matched to a gene; V was cut back by 4 bases and J by 3 bases. The germline CDR1 and CDR2 sequences are SGHNT and YENEEA. This CDR3 region has 15 residues. As DNA, the CDR3 is TGTGCCAGCAGCTCCCCCGGGACAGCGAACTACGAGCAGTACTTC. This codes for CASSSPGTANYEQYF.

V is TRBV7-9 and J is TRBJ1-1, with 9 bases aligning to TRBD1. V was clipped by 7 bases and J by 1 base; unmatched bases: 4. Looked up from germline, CDR1 is SEHNR and CDR2 is FQNEAQ (reference sequence). The CDR3 totals 14 residues. The CDR3 DNA reads as TGTGCCAGCATGCTGACAGGGGGGAACACTGAAGCTTTCTTT. Protein product: CASMLTGGNTEAFF.

J is TRBJ2-5 and V is TRBV6-6; TRBD2 matches 9 bases. Germline V lookup: CDR1 MNHNY, CDR2 SVGAGI (reference sequence). The CDR3 covers 14 residues. The V and J ends lost 5 bases and 4 bases, in that order; junction bases with no gene match: 5. CDR3 nucleotide sequence: TGTGCCAGCAGTCGGACTAGCGCACCAGAGACCCAGTACTTC. It yields the protein CASSRTSAPETQYF.

The genes are TRBV4-3 and TRBJ2-7; maybe TRBD2 (6 bases). CDR1 is LGHNA and CDR2 is YSLEER in the germline V gene. Trimming cost V 0 bases and J 4 bases, with 22 bases left between them. The CDR3 is made up of 18 amino acids. The CDR3 nucleotides read TGCGCCAGCAGCCAAGATCCAAGGCACGGGACTCCAATTTACGAGCAGTACTTC. Its translation: CASSQDPRHGTPIYEQYF.

The gene calls are TRBV4-1 and TRBJ2-3; D possibly matches TRBD1 or TRBD2 (5 bases each). There are 15 residues in the CDR3. V dropped 0 bases and J dropped 2 bases, with 9 bases sitting between them. Germline V gives CDR1 MGHRA, CDR2 YSYEKL. The CDR3 region is CASSQEGVLTDTQYF. Here the CDR3 DNA reads TGCGCCAGCAGCCAAGAGGGGGTCCTCACAGATACGCAGTATTTT.

The CDR3, as DNA: TGCAGTGCCCCGACTAGCGGGAGGGATGGGGAGCAGTACTTC. This codes for CSAPTSGRDGEQYF. The V and J genes are TRBV20-1 and TRBJ2-7; 14 nucleotides agree with TRBD2. V was clipped by 6 bases and J by 7 bases; unmatched bases: 8. Germline CDR1 DFQATT, CDR2 SNEGSKA (reference sequence). The length of the CDR3 is 14 residues.

This clonotype was recorded a few times. The V call is TRBV12-3 or TRBV12-4, the J call TRBJ2-7; D unresolved. With 2 bases removed from V and 2 bases from J, the gap between germline ends came to 10 bases. This CDR3 spans 14 amino acids. The CDR3: CASSLTIHTYEQYF. DNA for the CDR3: TGTGCCAGCAGTTTAACCATCCATACCTACGAGCAGTACTTC.